Below are 23 T cell receptor beta chains sequenced from a single sample in a study of T cell responses to AZD1222 COVID-19 vaccine. Data came from immunoSEQ multiplex PCR; TCRdb stores just in-frame clones and leaves some out. The table lists 70,000 to 100,000 clones, 70% to 90% of them singletons. Sequencing used peripheral blood, obtained 28 days after the second AZD1222 dose. Receptors originate from an adult who received the AZD1222 COVID-19 vaccine.

The chain couples TRBV28 to TRBJ2-7; D might be TRBD2 (6 bases). Trimming removed 6 bases at V and 2 bases at J, with 8 bases between. Germline V gene data show CDR1 as MDHEN and CDR2 as SYDVKM. The CDR3 loop spans 12 amino acids. The CDR3 DNA reads TGTGCCAGCAGGGGACTCACCTACGAGCAGTACTTC. It translates to CASRGLTYEQYF.

The chain has TRBV7-2 and TRBJ2-2, with 9 nucleotides matching TRBD1. Germline trimming cut 6 bases from V and 2 bases from J; bases unmatched to any gene: 4. This CDR3 has 15 amino acids. CDR1 and CDR2 (germline): SGHTA, FQGNSA. The CDR3 reads CASREDRGNTGELFF. CDR3 bases: TGTGCCAGCAGGGAGGACAGGGGCAACACCGGGGAGCTGTTTTTT.

The V gene is TRBV28, the J gene TRBJ1-5; D uncertain. This CDR3 has 13 residues. Germline-derived CDR1 and CDR2 are MDHEN and SYDVKM. V was trimmed by 2 bases and J by 7 bases, leaving 9 bases between them. CDR3 region: CASSLEGRQPQHF. The CDR3 DNA follows: TGTGCCAGCAGTTTAGAGGGTAGGCAGCCCCAGCATTTT.

The gene calls are TRBV28 and TRBJ1-2; D gene unclear. The germline V and J ends were trimmed by 4 bases and 6 bases, with 15 bases remaining between them. From germline, CDR1 is MDHEN and CDR2 SYDVKM. This CDR3 has 14 residues. This CDR3 is CASSSLREPNGYTF. CDR3 nucleotide sequence: TGTGCCAGCAGTTCCCTCCGGGAGCCAAATGGCTACACCTTC.

The J gene is TRBJ1-1, the V gene TRBV2; D uncertain. CDR1 and CDR2 from the germline V gene are SNHLY and FYNNEI. Trimming stripped 3 bases from V and 1 base from J, with 15 bases between. The CDR3 has 16 residues. CDR3 DNA: TGTGCCAGCAGTGAGGGGATGATAAACCCGAACACTGAAGCTTTCTTT. It codes for CASSEGMINPNTEAFF.

The CDR3 bases are TGTGCCACCAGCCCCTCCCGAGACTCGGGGTTAGGCTACACCTTC. Its protein is CATSPSRDSGLGYTF. The V and J genes are TRBV15 and TRBJ1-2; D call uncertain. Per germline, CDR1 LNHNV and CDR2 YYDKDF (reference sequence). The ends were cut back, 5 bases at V and 8 bases at J, with 21 bases in the middle. The CDR3 extends over 15 amino acids.

This chain links TRBV6-1 with TRBJ2-7; TRBD2 aligns across 7 bases. This CDR3 is built from 15 residues. CDR1 MNHNS and CDR2 SASEGT come from the germline V gene. The V gene end was trimmed by 2 bases and the J gene end by 3 bases; junction bases not matched to a gene: 7. The DNA of the CDR3 is TGTGCCAGCAGTGAACGAGGTAGCGGGCGCTACGAGCAGTACTTC. Amino acids: CASSERGSGRYEQYF.

This clone was found many times. The chain is built from TRBV6-2 or TRBV6-3 and TRBJ2-3; D perhaps matches TRBD2 (7 bases). The CDR3 loop spans 14 amino acids. The ends were cut back, 5 bases at V and 2 bases at J, with 11 bases in the middle. The germline V gene encodes CDR1 MNHEY and CDR2 SVGEGT. The CDR3 DNA follows: TGTGCCAGCAGTGGGGGGGCGACCACAGATACGCAGTATTTT. Translated: CASSGGATTDTQYF.

DNA for the CDR3: TGTGCCAGCAGCCGCGGAGGACTAGCGGGAGTTGGTGAGCAGTTCTTC. Protein product: CASSRGGLAGVGEQFF. The chain combines TRBV5-4 with TRBJ2-1; TRBD2 aligns across 13 bases. The CDR3 has 16 amino acids. CDR1 is SGHNT and CDR2 is YYREEE in the germline V gene (reference sequence). Trimming cost V 4 bases and J 9 bases; bases outside gene matches: 10.

This clone was counted once. V gene TRBV6-5 combines with J gene TRBJ1-2; TRBD1 aligns across 8 bases. The CDR3 is 13 residues long. Germline loops: CDR1 MNHEY, CDR2 SVGAGI. Trimming removed 8 bases from V and 12 bases from J; junction bases left unmatched: 14. The CDR3 spells CASDYLVQGEHTF. The CDR3 DNA follows: TGTGCCAGCGATTATCTAGTACAGGGGGAGCACACCTTC.

V gene TRBV29-1 combines with J gene TRBJ2-1, with D perhaps being TRBD1 or TRBD2 (5 bases each). Germline loops: CDR1 SQVTM, CDR2 ANQGSEA. The length of the CDR3 is 16 residues. Trimming removed 2 bases from V and 3 bases from J, with 17 bases in between. The CDR3 loop is CSVETGKETDYNEQFF. CDR3 coding DNA: TGCAGCGTTGAAACGGGAAAGGAGACAGACTACAATGAGCAGTTCTTC.

This sequence joins TRBV18 and TRBJ2-7; TRBD2 aligns across 14 bases. Germline CDR1 reads KGHSH; CDR2 reads LQKENI. V lost 2 bases to trimming and J lost 5 bases; unmatched junction nucleotides: 8. There are 17 residues in the CDR3. Here the CDR3 reads CASSPSGTSGSSHEQYF. In nucleotides, the CDR3 is TGTGCCAGCTCACCATCTGGGACTAGCGGGAGTTCCCACGAGCAGTACTTC.

This sequence joins TRBV5-3 and TRBJ1-1; D is perhaps TRBD1 (5 bases). TRBV5-3 is placed among ORFs of uncertain function. The CDR3 totals 13 residues. Trimming removed 0 bases from V and 7 bases from J, with 10 bases in between. DNA of the CDR3: TGTGCCAGAAGCTTGGCTGGGGGGAGTGAAGCTTTCTTT. Translated: CARSLAGGSEAFF.

The chain has TRBV5-6 and TRBJ1-5; weak D call: TRBD1 (5 bases). Germline V gives CDR1 SGHDT, CDR2 YYEEEE. The CDR3 is 15 residues long. Trimming removed 3 bases at V and 6 bases at J, with 16 bases between. CDR3 sequence: CASSSRGRLGQPQHF. The CDR3 coding sequence is TGTGCCAGCAGCTCTCGGGGCAGGTTGGGTCAGCCCCAGCATTTT.

The chain is built from TRBV18 and TRBJ1-1, with 7 bases lining up with TRBD1. Trimming at V came to 3 bases and at J to 4 bases, leaving 5 bases not matched to a gene. Germline V lookup: CDR1 KGHSH, CDR2 LQKENI. This CDR3 is built from 14 residues. Here the CDR3 reads CASSPWTGSTEAFF. The DNA of the CDR3 is TGTGCCAGCTCACCCTGGACAGGCAGCACTGAAGCTTTCTTT.

This rearrangement joins TRBV7-8 to TRBJ1-1; D is perhaps TRBD1 (6 bases). V was clipped by 4 bases and J by 4 bases, with 13 bases between them. The CDR3 runs to 14 residues. Germline values: CDR1 SGHVS, CDR2 FQNEAQ. CDR3 amino acids: CASSSTGRATEAFF. DNA of the CDR3: TGTGCCAGCAGCTCAACAGGGCGGGCCACTGAAGCTTTCTTT.

The chain links TRBV7-8 to TRBJ1-2; tentatively, D is TRBD1 (5 bases). V was shortened by 5 bases and J by 8 bases, with 24 bases between the two germline ends. This CDR3 is built from 16 residues. The germline CDR1 and CDR2 sequences are SGHVS and FQNEAQ. CDR3 sequence (DNA): TGTGCCAGCAGCCGAGGAGGGGAACAGGCCGCTCCGGGCTACACCTTC. Its translation is CASSRGGEQAAPGYTF.

The chain has TRBV18 and TRBJ1-1; D is unresolved. V gave up 1 base and J gave up 1 base, with 7 bases separating them. The CDR3 is 14 residues long. The germline gives CDR1 KGHSH, CDR2 LQKENI. DNA for the CDR3: TGTGCCAGCTCACCACAGGCAGGGAACACTGAAGCTTTCTTT. It codes for CASSPQAGNTEAFF.

The chain links TRBV30 to TRBJ2-5; D unresolved. V lost 0 bases and J 2 bases, leaving 10 bases between the germline ends. Germline CDR1 GTSNPN, CDR2 SVGIG (reference sequence). The CDR3 spans 14 residues. Written as DNA, the CDR3 is TGTGCCTGGAGTGTTTATGTCCGACAAGAGACCCAGTACTTC. This codes for CAWSVYVRQETQYF.

The chain recombines TRBV2 with TRBJ1-4, with 8 bases that match TRBD1. The CDR3 length is 13 residues. Unmatched junction bases numbered 6, after V lost 7 bases and J lost 8 bases. Germline CDR1 reads SNHLY; CDR2 reads FYNNEI. DNA of the CDR3: TGTGCCAGCATCCGGGACAGGCGGGAAAAACTGTTTTTT. Protein: CASIRDRREKLFF.

The chain carries TRBV7-9 and TRBJ2-7; no firm D call. V was shortened by 3 bases and J by 5 bases, with 8 bases between the two germline ends. The germline CDR1 and CDR2 sequences are SEHNR and FQNEAQ (reference sequence). CDR3 length: 12 amino acids. CDR3 sequence: CASSFDGHEQYF. The CDR3 DNA reads TGTGCCAGCAGCTTCGATGGCCACGAGCAGTACTTC.

This clone has a single count. This chain uses TRBV7-9 with TRBJ2-1; perhaps TRBD1 as D (6 bases). This CDR3 region has 13 residues. V was trimmed by 5 bases and J by 12 bases, leaving 17 bases between them. From germline, CDR1 is SEHNR and CDR2 FQNEAQ (reference sequence). The CDR3 region has the DNA TGTGCCAGCAGCAGAATACAGGGTTTGGGGCAGTTCTTC. Its protein product is CASSRIQGLGQFF. The full variable domain, its missing parts supplied by reference TRBV7-9 and TRBJ2-1, is DTGVSQNPRHKITKRGQNVTFRCDPISEHNRLYWYRQTLGQGPEFLTYFQNEAQLEKSRLLSDRFSAERPKGSFSTLEIQRTEQGDSAMYLCASSRIQGLGQFFGPGTRLTVL.

The chain carries TRBV6-4 and TRBJ1-6; D is uncertain. CDR3 size: 15 residues. The germline V gene encodes CDR1 MRHNA and CDR2 SNTAGT. Trimming cost V 6 bases and J 6 bases, with 15 bases left between them. This CDR3 is CASRTDPLPNSPLHF. The CDR3, as DNA: TGTGCCAGCAGGACGGACCCGCTCCCTAATTCACCCCTCCACTTT.